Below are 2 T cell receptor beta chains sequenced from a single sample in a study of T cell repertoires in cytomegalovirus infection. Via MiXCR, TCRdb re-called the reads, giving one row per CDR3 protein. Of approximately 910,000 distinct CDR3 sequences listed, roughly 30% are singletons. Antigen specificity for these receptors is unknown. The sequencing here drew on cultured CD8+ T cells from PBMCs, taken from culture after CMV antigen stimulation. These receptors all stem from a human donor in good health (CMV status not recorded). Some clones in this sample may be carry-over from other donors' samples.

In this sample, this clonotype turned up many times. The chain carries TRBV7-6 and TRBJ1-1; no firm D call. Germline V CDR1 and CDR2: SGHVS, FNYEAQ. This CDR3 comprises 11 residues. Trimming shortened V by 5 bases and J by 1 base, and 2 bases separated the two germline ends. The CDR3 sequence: CASSANTEAFF. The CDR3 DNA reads TGTGCCAGCAGCGCGAACACTGAAGCTTTCTTT.

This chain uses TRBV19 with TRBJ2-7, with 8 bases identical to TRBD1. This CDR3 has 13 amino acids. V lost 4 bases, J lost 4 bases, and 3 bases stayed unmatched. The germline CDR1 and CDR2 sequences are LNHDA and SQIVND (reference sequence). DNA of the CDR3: TGTGCCAGTAGTAGAAACAGGGGGTACGAGCAGTACTTC. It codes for CASSRNRGYEQYF.